This TCR beta chain was captured by sequencing in a study of blood T cell repertoires in COVID-19. About the research overall: Samples came from the United States, Italy and Spain, spanning acute and convalescent COVID-19.

In the authors' methods: Estimation of nucleated cell counts was performed using reference gene primer amplification. Sequenced by immunoSEQ multiplex PCR; TCRdb stores in-frame clones only, minus some. The D gene and trimming were derived from the DNA, and the V and J assignments and clone size from that table. The table shows around 200,000 clones, with roughly 90% occurring only once. Between the trimmed V and J ends, which lost 3 bases and 1 base, there was a span of 10 bases. CDR3 size: 14 residues. Germline values: CDR1 SGDLS, CDR2 YYNGEE. This receptor was obtained from a woman aged 55 to 70 with COVID-19, enrolled during active disease. The chain couples TRBV9 to TRBJ1-1, with D unresolved. Sequencing used peripheral blood. CDR3 DNA sequence: TGTGCCAGCAGCGGAGGACTGCCGAACACTGAAGCTTTCTTT. Its protein product is CASSGGLPNTEAFF.